The 10 T cell receptor beta chains below come from one sample, sequenced in a study of Ad26.COV2.S vaccination and SARS-CoV-2 variants. The sample's treatment: some 20 received Ad26.COV2.S at low or high dose, single or two shots; several received placebo; per-sample allocation not given. Sampling took place 63 days after the first vaccine or placebo injection. TCRdb's table, derived via immunoSEQ multiplex PCR, lists solely in-frame clones and lacks some. This table has approximately 400,000 clones, approximately 85% appearing once. This specimen consisted of peripheral blood, obtained in a trial of Ad26.COV2.S vaccine versus placebo. These receptors all come from a person between 18 and 65 years old who received the Ad26.COV2.S COVID-19 vaccine or a placebo.

In regard to this clone: A read error is possible here, since a much larger clone lies one base away. The chain is built from TRBV5-6 and TRBJ2-7; the D call may be TRBD1 or TRBD2 (5 bases each). The CDR3 sequence is 11 residues long. Germline V lookup: CDR1 SGHDT, CDR2 YYEEEE. V was clipped by 4 bases and J by 6 bases, with 8 bases between them. The CDR3 nucleotides read TGTGCCAGCAGCACGAGGGGCGAGCAGTACTTC. It codes for CASSTRGEQYF.

The chain recombines TRBV18 with TRBJ1-1; unclear D gene. The CDR3 covers 13 residues. The V gene lost 3 bases and the J gene lost 1 base, with 6 bases spanning the gap. Germline V gene data show CDR1 as KGHSH and CDR2 as LQKENI. This CDR3 is CASSPDQNTEAFF. CDR3 sequence (DNA): TGTGCCAGCTCACCGGACCAGAACACTGAAGCTTTCTTT.

The chain is built from TRBV11-3 and TRBJ1-2, with a tentative D call TRBD1 (5 bases). The germline gives CDR1 SGHNT, CDR2 YENEEA. V was clipped by 3 bases and J by 5 bases, with 13 bases between them. The CDR3 runs to 14 residues. The CDR3 loop is CASSFPQGPYGYTF. The CDR3 DNA reads TGTGCCAGCAGCTTTCCCCAGGGCCCTTATGGCTACACCTTC.

This rearrangement joins TRBV30 to TRBJ2-1; the D gene could be TRBD1 or TRBD2 (5 bases each). This CDR3 is 13 amino acids long. V lost 0 bases, J lost 7 bases, and 10 bases lay in between. Germline CDR1 and CDR2: GTSNPN and SVGIG (reference sequence). The CDR3 nucleotides are TGTGCCTGGAGTGTACTTGAGGGGAATGAGCAGTTCTTC. Encoded protein: CAWSVLEGNEQFF.

CDR3 DNA sequence: TGTGCCAGCAGCTTGAGCGGGCACACTGAAGCTTTCTTT. Translation gives CASSLSGHTEAFF. The gene calls are TRBV7-9 and TRBJ1-1; D is unclear. There are 13 residues in the CDR3. Per germline, CDR1 SEHNR and CDR2 FQNEAQ (reference sequence). V gave up 3 bases and J gave up 3 bases, with 8 bases separating them. Based on the CDR3 plus reference TRBV7-9 and TRBJ1-1, the full variable domain is DTGVSQNPRHKITKRGQNVTFRCDPISEHNRLYWYRQTLGQGPEFLTYFQNEAQLEKSRLLSDRFSAERPKGSFSTLEIQRTEQGDSAMYLCASSLSGHTEAFFGQGTRLTVV.

This clone has a single count. This chain uses TRBV11-2 with TRBJ1-2; D is uncertain. Per the germline V gene, CDR1 is SGHAT and CDR2 is FQNNGV. The CDR3 sequence is 15 residues long. V shed 3 bases and J shed 9 bases, with 20 bases lying between them. CDR3 region: CASSFRTWEGASYTF. The CDR3, as DNA: TGTGCCAGCAGCTTCCGAACTTGGGAGGGAGCAAGCTACACCTTC.

The CDR3 DNA reads TGTGCCAGCAGTGCGGCACACCCTGCGGAGACCCAGTACTTC. Protein product: CASSAAHPAETQYF. V and J are TRBV6-2 or TRBV6-3 and TRBJ2-5; D is unresolved. V lost 5 bases to trimming and J lost 5 bases, with 15 bases between them. Germline CDR1 reads MNHEY; CDR2 reads SVGEGT. The CDR3 runs 14 residues.

The chain combines TRBV5-1 with TRBJ2-5; D may be TRBD1 or TRBD2 (5 bases each). The V gene's germline CDR1 is SGHRS and CDR2 YFSETQ. The CDR3 runs to 14 residues. V dropped 4 bases and J dropped 0 bases, with 10 bases sitting between them. The CDR3 protein is CASSRGGYQETQYF. DNA for the CDR3: TGCGCCAGCAGCCGGGGCGGGTACCAAGAGACCCAGTACTTC.

The genes are TRBV2 and TRBJ1-2; TRBD1 is a possible D gene (5 bases). The CDR3 loop spans 15 amino acids. Germline V CDR1 and CDR2: SNHLY, FYNNEI. Trimming pared 2 bases from V and 5 bases from J, leaving 15 bases between. CDR3 loop: CASSELGRATYGYTF. The CDR3 region has the DNA TGTGCCAGCAGTGAATTGGGCAGGGCGACTTATGGCTACACCTTC.

V usage is TRBV12-5 and J usage is TRBJ2-2; D call uncertain. The CDR3 is made up of 14 amino acids. Germline CDR1 LGHNT, CDR2 FRNRAP. Between the trimmed V and J ends, which lost 3 bases and 5 bases, there was a span of 10 bases. In DNA, the CDR3 is TGTGCTAGTGGTTTAGTACGACCGACCGGGGAGCTGTTTTTT. It yields the protein CASGLVRPTGELFF.